Shown below are 23 T cell receptor beta chains from a single sample sequenced in a study of T cell responses to AZD1222 COVID-19 vaccine. Repertoires were generated with immunoSEQ multiplex PCR, while TCRdb's copy carries only in-frame clones and drops some. The table lists more than 150,000 clones, 88% of them singletons, with roughly 26% in the top ten. The starting material was peripheral blood, obtained 28 days after the second AZD1222 dose. The receptors come from an adult who received the AZD1222 COVID-19 vaccine.

J is TRBJ2-1 and V is TRBV6-2 or TRBV6-3, with TRBD2 identical over 8 bases. CDR1 and CDR2 from the germline V gene are MNHEY and SVGEGT. The CDR3 is 16 residues long. J was trimmed by 5 bases and V by 5 bases; bases with no gene match: 11. CDR3 DNA: TGTGCCAGCAGTACCCATACAGCGGGAGCCCACAATGAGCAGTTCTTC. Translation: CASSTHTAGAHNEQFF.

This chain connects TRBV25-1 to TRBJ1-5; D possibly corresponds to TRBD1 (6 bases). V was cut by 1 base and J by 4 bases, with 8 bases left in between. The CDR3 extends over 14 amino acids. Germline values: CDR1 MGHDK, CDR2 SYGVNS. The CDR3 reads CASSEWGANQPQHF. CDR3 DNA: TGTGCCAGCAGTGAATGGGGGGCAAATCAGCCCCAGCATTTT.

The chain joins TRBV6-6 to TRBJ2-7, with 7 bases aligning to TRBD1. Looked up from germline, CDR1 is MNHNY and CDR2 is SVGAGI (reference sequence). V lost 6 bases to trimming and J lost 2 bases; unmatched junction nucleotides: 7. This CDR3 comprises 14 residues. The CDR3: CASRGTVGAYEQYF. The CDR3 DNA reads TGTGCCAGCAGGGGGACAGTCGGGGCCTACGAGCAGTACTTC.

The chain combines TRBV19 with TRBJ1-2; D gene uncertain. The CDR3 has 16 amino acids. The ends were cut back, 0 bases at V and 4 bases at J, with 15 bases in the middle. Germline-derived CDR1 and CDR2 are LNHDA and SQIVND (reference sequence). CDR3 sequence (DNA): TGTGCCAGTAGTATAGATCTGCCAGCCGCTGGCTATGGCTACACCTTC. Its protein product is CASSIDLPAAGYGYTF.

The genes are TRBV29-1 and TRBJ2-7; D remains unclear. CDR1 is SQVTM and CDR2 is ANQGSEA in the germline V gene. The CDR3 totals 15 residues. Trimming shortened V by 6 bases and J by 7 bases, and 25 bases separated the two germline ends. CDR3 coding DNA: TGCAGCGTCGTATTGAGCACAGACCTCGGCTTGGAGCAGTACTTC. It translates to CSVVLSTDLGLEQYF.

The chain is built from TRBV5-6 and TRBJ1-3, with D hard to call. V lost 0 bases and J lost 2, with 9 bases in between. Germline values: CDR1 SGHDT, CDR2 YYEEEE. CDR3 length: 15 amino acids. DNA of the CDR3: TGTGCCAGCAGCTTGGCAGGAGGGCCTGGAAACACCATATATTTT. As protein: CASSLAGGPGNTIYF.

The genes are TRBV30 and TRBJ2-7; D call uncertain. This CDR3 spans 13 amino acids. Germline-derived CDR1 and CDR2 are GTSNPN and SVGIG (reference sequence). The V end was cut by 2 bases, the J end by 2 bases, with 10 bases between. CDR3 nucleotide sequence: TGTGCCTGGAGTTTGAACGGCGCCTACGAGCAGTACTTC. The encoded protein is CAWSLNGAYEQYF.

The gene calls are TRBV24-1 and TRBJ2-1; unclear D gene. The CDR3 consists of 15 residues. Germline V gene lookup returns CDR1 KGHDR and CDR2 SFDVKD. V gave up 7 bases and J gave up 3 bases, with 15 bases separating them. CDR3 sequence: CATSPSQDVYNEQFF. Here the CDR3 DNA reads TGTGCCACCAGCCCCTCCCAGGACGTCTACAATGAGCAGTTCTTC.

The rearrangement joins TRBV10-3 to TRBJ2-7; no clear D. The CDR3 totals 14 residues. V lost 4 bases, J lost 3 bases, and 13 bases lay in between. From germline, CDR1 is ENHRY and CDR2 SYGVKD. CDR3 DNA sequence: TGTGCCATCAGTGCCTTTGGAGCTCGCTACGAGCAGTACTTC. This translates into CAISAFGARYEQYF.

CDR3 loop: CASSEEGQLYEQYF. The CDR3 nucleotides read TGTGCCAGCAGTGAAGAGGGCCAGCTCTACGAGCAGTACTTC. The chain combines TRBV2 with TRBJ2-7, with D unresolved. The CDR3 extends over 14 amino acids. The V end was cut by 1 base, the J end by 3 bases, with 10 bases between. CDR1 and CDR2 from the germline V gene are SNHLY and FYNNEI. Drawing the rest from reference TRBV2 and TRBJ2-7, the complete variable domain is EPEVTQTPSHQVTQMGQEVILRCVPISNHLYFYWYRQILGQKVEFLVSFYNNEISEKSEIFDDQFSVERPDGSNFTLKIRSTKLEDSAMYFCASSEEGQLYEQYFGPGTRLTVT.

The chain is built from TRBV28 and TRBJ2-7; 9 nucleotides match TRBD2. Trimming cost V 5 bases and J 0 bases; bases outside gene matches: 8. Germline V CDR1 and CDR2: MDHEN, SYDVKM. This CDR3 is 16 amino acids long. The CDR3 DNA is TGTGCCAGCAGTCCCCGCTTGCGGGAGGGCTCCTACGAGCAGTACTTC. Translating gives CASSPRLREGSYEQYF.

The chain recombines TRBV27 with TRBJ2-5, with 10 positions matching TRBD2. The CDR3 has 17 residues. Per the germline V gene, CDR1 is MNHEY and CDR2 is SMNVEV (reference sequence). V shed 3 bases, J shed 4 bases, and the junction held 11 bases outside the gene matches. The CDR3 spells CASSLASGRARGETQYF. The CDR3 DNA sequence: TGTGCCAGCAGTTTGGCCAGCGGGAGGGCCAGGGGAGAGACCCAGTACTTC.

Only one count was recorded for this clone. The V gene is TRBV28, the J gene TRBJ2-3, with D perhaps TRBD2 (6 bases). The V end lost 7 bases, the J end lost 5 bases, and 16 bases lay between the germline ends. Germline assignment: CDR1 MDHEN and CDR2 SYDVKM. CDR3 length: 14 amino acids. This chain's CDR3 is CASTIFRELDTQYF. As DNA, the CDR3 is TGTGCCAGCACCATTTTCCGGGAGTTAGATACGCAGTATTTT.

V gene TRBV7-2 combines with J gene TRBJ2-1; TRBD2 matches 14 bases. From germline, CDR1 is SGHTA and CDR2 FQGNSA. The V gene end was trimmed by 3 bases and the J gene end by 2 bases; junction bases not matched to a gene: 9. The CDR3 is made up of 19 amino acids. The CDR3 DNA reads as TGTGCCAGCAGCTTGGTGGGACTAGCGGGAGTATTAACCTACAATGAGCAGTTCTTC. Its translation is CASSLVGLAGVLTYNEQFF.

This clone was recorded once. The chain employs TRBV18 and TRBJ2-7; the D is unclear. V gave up 1 base and J gave up 5 bases, with 15 bases separating them. CDR1 and CDR2 from the germline V gene are KGHSH and LQKENI. The CDR3 is made up of 15 amino acids. Here the CDR3 reads CASSPQAQWPHEQYF. CDR3 bases: TGTGCCAGCTCACCACAGGCTCAATGGCCCCACGAGCAGTACTTC.

The chain recombines TRBV5-8 with TRBJ2-7; 10 bases are shared with TRBD1. Trimming removed 0 bases from V and 3 bases from J; junction bases left unmatched: 3. Germline V gives CDR1 SGHTS, CDR2 YDEGEE. This CDR3 has 15 residues. The CDR3 reads CASSLGTGGFYEQYF. The CDR3 nucleotides are TGTGCCAGCAGCTTGGGGACAGGGGGTTTCTACGAGCAGTACTTC.

The chain employs TRBV7-6 and TRBJ1-5; D might be TRBD1 (5 bases). Germline V gene data show CDR1 as SGHVS and CDR2 as FNYEAQ. The CDR3 has 14 residues. V lost 4 bases to trimming and J lost 4 bases, with 11 bases between them. The DNA of the CDR3 is TGTGCCAGCAGCTCAGGGTTGGCAAATCAGCCCCAGCATTTT. Its protein product is CASSSGLANQPQHF.

The J gene is TRBJ2-3, the V gene TRBV7-9; unclear D gene. Germline V lookup: CDR1 SEHNR, CDR2 FQNEAQ (reference sequence). This CDR3 is 13 amino acids long. Trimming took off 1 base at V and 4 bases at J, with 6 bases between the two ends. The CDR3 loop is CASSLVWADTQYF. The CDR3 DNA follows: TGTGCCAGCAGCTTAGTTTGGGCAGATACGCAGTATTTT. The full variable domain, completed using reference TRBV7-9 and TRBJ2-3, is DTGVSQNPRHKITKRGQNVTFRCDPISEHNRLYWYRQTLGQGPEFLTYFQNEAQLEKSRLLSDRFSAERPKGSFSTLEIQRTEQGDSAMYLCASSLVWADTQYFGPGTRLTVL.

CDR3 bases: TGTGCCAGTAGTGTTTTCTTTTCCGGGAGGGGAAGAGGTGAGCAGTTCTTC. Its protein is CASSVFFSGRGRGEQFF. The chain combines TRBV19 with TRBJ2-1, with TRBD2 matching 8 bases. CDR3 length equals 17 residues. CDR1 and CDR2 from the germline V gene are LNHDA and SQIVND (reference sequence). V lost 5 bases, J lost 9 bases, and 18 bases stayed unmatched.

This sequence joins TRBV6-1 and TRBJ2-5; 7 bases agree with TRBD1. CDR1 and CDR2 (germline): MNHNS, SASEGT. The CDR3 spans 13 residues. V dropped 6 bases and J dropped 3; count of bases not matched to a gene: 4. The CDR3 nucleotides read TGTGCCAGCAGGAACGACAGGGAAGAGACCCAGTACTTC. Protein product: CASRNDREETQYF.

The rearrangement links TRBV6-2 or TRBV6-3 to TRBJ1-1; D is undetermined. Trimming removed 5 bases at V and 2 bases at J, with 9 bases between. Germline V lookup: CDR1 MNHEY, CDR2 SVGEGT. The CDR3 has 13 residues. The CDR3 nucleotides read TGTGCCAGCAGTGGTCAGGTAAACACTGAAGCTTTCTTT. As protein: CASSGQVNTEAFF.

Details on this clone: The DNA is omitted, as the CDR3 cannot be located on it reliably, and the CDR3 follows TCRdb's listing. V usage is TRBV6-1 and J usage is TRBJ2-7; the table's D call TRBD2 went unverified against the DNA. CDR1 is MNHNS, CDR2 SASEGT, per germline. The CDR3 length is 13 residues, termini included. Here the CDR3 reads CASSEVGGGAEYF.

The chain joins TRBV18 to TRBJ2-7; the D gene is possibly TRBD2 (6 bases). CDR1 is KGHSH and CDR2 is LQKENI in the germline V gene. This CDR3 has 14 amino acids. V was shortened by 0 bases and J by 4 bases, with 10 bases between the two germline ends. Here the CDR3 reads CASSPPGGSYEQYF. The CDR3 coding sequence is TGTGCCAGCTCACCACCGGGGGGATCTTACGAGCAGTACTTC.